Listed below are T cell receptor beta chains from one sample, sequenced in a study of regulatory T cells in long-lasting Graves disease. TCRdb reprocessed the multiplex PCR reads with MiXCR, giving one entry per CDR3 protein. The sample shows hundreds of thousands of distinct CDR3 sequences, 13% of them seen only once. The sample was also reused in another study, on T cells in Graves' hyperthyroidism and ophthalmopathy.

The starting material was peripheral blood mononuclear cells (PBMCs), obtained at new diagnosis, from a patient treated with antithyroid drugs. The receptors originated from a man between 25 and 39 years old with Graves disease. Both conserved end residues are part of each CDR3. A D gene is named only where the DNA matches it firmly. Expanded clones are given a class, and other clones once, few, many or no size at all.

d_call clone_size j_call v_call cdr3_length cdr3_aa cdr3_nt
TRBD1 many TRBJ1-5 TRBV7-8 16 CASSLGLGQGNQPQHF TGTGCCAGCAGCTTAGGGCTGGGACAGGGTAATCAGCCCCAGCATTTT
TRBD1 many TRBJ1-2 TRBV12-3/TRBV12-4 15 CASSMTGGVNYGYTF TGTGCCAGCAGCATGACAGGGGGAGTCAACTATGGCTACACCTTC
TRBD1 many TRBJ1-6 TRBV2 16 CASLKDPGQGFSPLHF TGTGCCAGTCTCAAGGACCCCGGACAGGGCTTTTCACCCCTCCACTTT
- - TRBJ2-5 TRBV7-6 13 CASSPQEVKTQYF TGTGCCAGCAGCCCCCAGGAGGTGAAGACCCAGTACTTC
- many TRBJ1-1 TRBV27 13 CASSVATWTEAFF TGTGCCAGCAGTGTCGCGACATGGACTGAAGCTTTCTTT
- - TRBJ2-5 TRBV7-9 16 CASSFQLSLAQETQYF TGTGCCAGCAGCTTTCAACTGAGCCTGGCCCAAGAGACCCAGTACTTC
TRBD2 many TRBJ2-1 TRBV19 14 CASTTGLASHEQFF TGTGCCAGTACCACCGGACTAGCTAGCCATGAGCAGTTCTTC
TRBD2 few TRBJ2-3 TRBV20-1 15 CSAISGRGGTDTQYF TGCAGTGCCATTAGCGGGAGGGGGGGAACAGATACGCAGTATTTT
- medium-sized TRBJ1-1 TRBV9 15 CASSVAGGQGTEAFF TGTGCCAGCAGCGTAGCTGGGGGGCAGGGGACTGAAGCTTTCTTT
- - TRBJ2-7 TRBV28 13 CASRNSLVYEQYF TGTGCCAGCAGGAATTCATTGGTCTACGAGCAGTACTTC
TRBD1 many TRBJ2-7 TRBV7-2 13 CASSKGQDYEQYF TGTGCCAGCAGCAAGGGACAGGATTACGAGCAGTACTTC
- - TRBJ2-7 TRBV5-1 13 CASSLSAGPGQYF TGCGCCAGCAGCTTATCCGCGGGCCCGGGGCAGTACTTC
- - TRBJ2-1 TRBV28 15 CASSLWDDVGNEQFF TGTGCCAGCAGTTTGTGGGATGATGTGGGGAATGAGCAGTTCTTC
- many TRBJ2-1 TRBV30 12 CAWSVVGIEQFF TGTGCCTGGAGTGTAGTTGGGATTGAGCAGTTCTTC
TRBD2 - TRBJ2-5 TRBV5-1 16 CASSWGGLAGTETQYF TGCGCCAGCAGCTGGGGGGGACTAGCGGGAACGGAGACCCAGTACTTC
TRBD2 - TRBJ2-1 TRBV3-1 17 CASSQDSAGALYNEQFF TGTGCCAGCAGCCAAGATTCGGCGGGAGCCCTCTACAATGAGCAGTTCTTC
- many TRBJ2-1 TRBV9 16 CASSGTTRETGNEQFF TGTGCCAGCAGCGGGACTACCCGGGAGACCGGCAATGAGCAGTTCTTC
TRBD2 many TRBJ2-4 TRBV5-1 15 CASSGLAGVSDIQYF TGCGCCAGCAGCGGACTAGCGGGAGTGTCGGACATTCAGTACTTC
TRBD2 few TRBJ2-3 TRBV6-2/TRBV6-3 15 CASSSAGGSSDTQYF TGTGCCAGCAGTTCGGCGGGAGGATCTTCAGATACGCAGTATTTT
- - TRBJ2-1 TRBV25-1 12 CASSDEGAEQFF TGTGCCAGCAGTGACGAAGGGGCAGAGCAGTTCTTC
TRBD1 many TRBJ1-4 TRBV7-9 15 CASSLKGQGNEKLFF TGTGCCAGCAGCTTAAAGGGACAGGGAAATGAAAAACTGTTTTTT
TRBD2 few TRBJ2-5 TRBV7-2 12 CASSFWGGTQYF TGTGCCAGCAGCTTTTGGGGGGGGACCCAGTACTTC
- - TRBJ2-5 TRBV5-1 14 CASSIPDSTETQYF TGCGCCAGCAGCATTCCGGACAGCACAGAGACCCAGTACTTC
TRBD1 many TRBJ1-5 TRBV12-5 15 CASGLGQGAIQPQHF TGTGCTAGTGGTTTGGGACAGGGGGCTATTCAGCCCCAGCATTTT
- few TRBJ1-2 TRBV18 13 CASSPPNVGGYTF TGTGCCAGCTCACCACCGAACGTCGGGGGCTACACCTTC
- many TRBJ2-3 TRBV2 13 CASNDGATDTQYF TGTGCCAGCAACGACGGGGCCACAGATACGCAGTATTTT
TRBD1 many TRBJ2-7 TRBV29-1 15 CSVSWDRLTSYEQYF TGCAGCGTATCTTGGGACAGACTTACATCCTACGAGCAGTACTTC
- many TRBJ2-1 TRBV20-1 15 CSARDARSPVNEQFF TGCAGTGCTAGAGATGCTCGATCACCGGTCAATGAGCAGTTCTTC
- - TRBJ2-1 TRBV6-1 12 CASSSTTGKQFF TGTGCCAGCAGCTCAACTACAGGAAAGCAGTTCTTC
- many TRBJ2-3 TRBV11-2 15 CASSDGTTSTDTQYF TGTGCCAGCAGCGATGGGACAACTAGCACAGATACGCAGTATTTT
- many TRBJ1-1 TRBV12-3/TRBV12-4 14 CASSSWGARFEAFF TGTGCCAGCAGTTCCTGGGGGGCCAGATTTGAAGCTTTCTTT
TRBD2 many TRBJ2-7 TRBV11-1 14 CASSISGRGYEQYF TGTGCCAGCAGCATTAGCGGGAGAGGCTACGAGCAGTACTTC
TRBD1 many TRBJ1-5 TRBV20-1 15 CSATTGVRSNQPQHF TGCAGTGCTACGACAGGGGTAAGGAGCAATCAGCCCCAGCATTTT
TRBD2 many TRBJ2-3 TRBV6-5 15 CASSSLGLVADTQYF TGTGCCAGCAGTTCCCTCGGACTAGTCGCAGATACGCAGTATTTT
- many TRBJ2-5 TRBV18 10 CASGEGTQYF TGTGCCAGCGGAGAAGGAACCCAGTACTTC
- many TRBJ2-7 TRBV5-1 14 CASSQGGFTYEQYF TGCGCCAGCAGTCAGGGGGGATTTACCTACGAGCAGTACTTC
TRBD1 - TRBJ1-2 TRBV2 13 CASRLGGGRGYTF TGTGCCAGCAGACTGGGAGGGGGCCGTGGCTACACCTTC
- many TRBJ2-1 TRBV2 13 CASRRDSVFEQFF TGTGCCAGCAGGCGGGACTCTGTTTTTGAGCAGTTCTTC
- many TRBJ2-4 TRBV6-1 17 CASSEVKGSLAKNIQYF TGTGCCAGCAGTGAAGTGAAGGGGAGCCTAGCCAAAAACATTCAGTACTTC
- many TRBJ2-7 TRBV20-1 11 CSASSNYEQYF TGCAGTGCTAGCTCCAACTACGAGCAGTACTTC
- many TRBJ2-1 TRBV6-9 16 CASSSIRGLLYNEQFF TGTGCCAGCAGTTCGATTAGGGGCCTCCTCTACAATGAGCAGTTCTTC
- few TRBJ1-5 TRBV27 19 CASSLPPYRRGGRNQPQHF TGTGCCAGCAGTTTACCCCCCTATCGTCGAGGGGGACGCAATCAGCCCCAGCATTTT
- many TRBJ1-5 TRBV6-1 16 CASSGSLGRDNQPQHF TGTGCCAGCAGTGGAAGCTTGGGGAGGGACAATCAGCCCCAGCATTTT
TRBD1 many TRBJ2-7 TRBV12-3/TRBV12-4 16 CASSFRDRNIPYEQYF TGTGCCAGCAGTTTCCGGGACAGAAATATCCCCTACGAGCAGTACTTC
TRBD2 many TRBJ2-3 TRBV7-2 16 CASSEPLAGYTDTQYF TGTGCCAGCAGCGAGCCCCTAGCGGGCTACACAGATACGCAGTATTTT
- many TRBJ2-1 TRBV20-1 15 CSAIGDPWSYNEQFF TGCAGTGCTATTGGGGACCCATGGTCCTACAATGAGCAGTTCTTC
- - TRBJ2-1 TRBV7-9 13 CASSPRASNEQFF TGTGCCAGCAGCCCCAGGGCCTCCAATGAGCAGTTCTTC
TRBD1 few TRBJ1-1 TRBV5-4 16 CASTQGTGILNTEAFF TGTGCCAGCACCCAGGGGACAGGGATATTGAACACTGAAGCTTTCTTT
- many TRBJ2-3 TRBV6-9 11 CASSYTGTQYF TGTGCCAGCAGTTACACGGGGACCCAGTATTTT
- once TRBJ1-2 TRBV6-1 18 CASIAAAKLAHGVYGYTF TGTGCCAGCATTGCCGCCGCGAAATTGGCCCACGGGGTTTATGGCTACACCTTC
- many TRBJ1-2 TRBV11-1 12 CASSTFNYGYTF TGTGCCAGCAGCACATTCAACTATGGCTACACCTTC
- - TRBJ2-1 TRBV6-1 12 CASSKMTDVQFF TGTGCCAGCAGTAAAATGACAGATGTGCAGTTCTTC
- many TRBJ1-2 TRBV6-9 14 CASSYGAAMDGYTF TGTGCCAGCAGTTACGGTGCAGCTATGGATGGCTACACCTTC
- many TRBJ1-1 TRBV20-1 14 CSARDPQGLTEAFF TGCAGTGCTAGAGATCCCCAGGGGCTAACTGAAGCTTTCTTT
- - TRBJ1-5 TRBV11-2 15 CASSLEGVSNQPQHF TGTGCCAGCAGCTTAGAGGGCGTTAGCAATCAGCCCCAGCATTTT
TRBD2 many TRBJ2-3 TRBV27 13 CASSFREGDTQYF TGTGCCAGCAGTTTTCGGGAGGGAGATACGCAGTATTTT
TRBD1 - TRBJ1-5 TRBV30 14 CAWSTTGLNQPQHF TGTGCCTGGAGCACGACAGGGCTTAATCAGCCCCAGCATTTT
TRBD1 many TRBJ1-1 TRBV24-1 13 CATSDTGADHAFF TGTGCCACCAGTGATACAGGGGCGGACCACGCTTTCTTT
- - TRBJ2-7 TRBV30 14 CAWSTRSKDYEQYF TGTGCCTGGAGTACACGGAGTAAGGATTACGAGCAGTACTTC
- many TRBJ2-1 TRBV20-1 15 CSARPPGSSYNEQFF TGCAGTGCTAGGCCTCCGGGTAGCTCCTACAATGAGCAGTTCTTC